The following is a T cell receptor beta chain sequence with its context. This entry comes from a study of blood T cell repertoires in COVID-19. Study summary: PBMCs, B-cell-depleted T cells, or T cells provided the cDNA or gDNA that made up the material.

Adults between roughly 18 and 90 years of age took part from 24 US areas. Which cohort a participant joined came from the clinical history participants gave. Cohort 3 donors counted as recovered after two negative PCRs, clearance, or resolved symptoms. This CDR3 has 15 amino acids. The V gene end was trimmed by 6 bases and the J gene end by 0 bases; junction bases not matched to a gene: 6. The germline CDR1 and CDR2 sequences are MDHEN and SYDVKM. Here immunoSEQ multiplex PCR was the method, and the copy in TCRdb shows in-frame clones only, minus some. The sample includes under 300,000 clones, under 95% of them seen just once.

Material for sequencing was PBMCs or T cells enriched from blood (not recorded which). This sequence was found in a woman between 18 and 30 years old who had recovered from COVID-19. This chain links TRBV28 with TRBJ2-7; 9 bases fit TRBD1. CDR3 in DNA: TGTGCCAGCAGGTCCGGACAGGGGTCCTCCTACGAGCAGTACTTC. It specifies CASRSGQGSSYEQYF.